This TCR beta chain was identified during a study of graft-versus-host responses after intestinal transplantation. Across the whole study: Anti-thymocyte globulin served as induction for all recipients, who then took tacrolimus and steroids for 2 to 4 years.

Germline loops: CDR1 SGHAT, CDR2 FQNNGV. V lost 7 bases to trimming and J lost 2 bases; unmatched junction nucleotides: 6. The CDR3 covers 15 residues. Details on this clone: Its antigen is not known.

Study results and limitations: After transplant, early declines in HvG clones were associated with peak levels of circulating GvH clones.

The table came from immunoSEQ multiplex PCR; TCRdb's copy has only in-frame clones and leaves some out. This sample has about 92,000 clones; 80% to 95% occur once, and the top ten carry 6%. The chain is built from TRBV11-2 and TRBJ1-3; TRBD1 agrees at 9 bases. The source material was unstimulated CD8+ T cells sorted from spleen or lymph node cells, sampled before intestinal transplant. This clonotype originated in a human donor who received an intestinal transplant. The CDR3 reads CASIGGQGTGNTIYF. The CDR3 DNA reads as TGTGCCAGCATCGGGGGACAGGGAACTGGAAACACCATATATTTT.